The 29 T cell receptor beta chains reported below all come from one sample, sequenced in a study of T-cell memory formation after mild COVID-19. TCRdb passed the 5' RACE reads through MiXCR, listing each CDR3 protein once. Of fewer than 95,000 distinct CDR3 sequences in the sample, roughly 15% were seen once. The specimen sequenced was PBMCs or a T cell subset sorted from them (not recorded which). The origin of the receptors is a man in his late teens or twenties who had mild COVID-19 (a few samples of this study predate the infection). Cell type and time point are not known.

This clonotype was seen a handful of times. The V and J genes are TRBV7-2 and TRBJ2-5; 13 bases line up with TRBD2. V lost 5 bases to trimming and J lost 5 bases; unmatched junction nucleotides: 8. This CDR3 comprises 16 residues. The germline V gene has CDR1 SGHTA and CDR2 FQGNSA. Written as DNA, the CDR3 is TGTGCCAGCAGCCCGTCCTTACTAGCGGGGGGGGAGACCCAGTACTTC. Amino acid sequence: CASSPSLLAGGETQYF.

This clonotype has just a few counts. The chain carries TRBV4-1 and TRBJ1-6, with a weak D call TRBD1 (6 bases). The CDR3 is made up of 16 amino acids. The V gene's germline CDR1 is MGHRA and CDR2 YSYEKL. V dropped 1 base and J dropped 9 bases, with 16 bases sitting between them. CDR3 DNA sequence: TGCGCCAGCAGCCAAGTAACAGGGAGTCGAGGTTCACCCCTCCACTTT. Its translation is CASSQVTGSRGSPLHF.

This clonotype was found a few times. The V call is TRBV29-1, the J call TRBJ2-3; D is tentatively TRBD1 or TRBD2 (6 bases each). V gave up 1 base and J gave up 3 bases, with 11 bases separating them. The CDR3 extends over 14 amino acids. The germline V gene encodes CDR1 SQVTM and CDR2 ANQGSEA. The CDR3 is CSVEGGANTDTQYF. In nucleotides, the CDR3 is TGCAGCGTTGAAGGGGGGGCCAATACAGATACGCAGTATTTT.

This clonotype was seen a few times. The gene calls are TRBV5-1 and TRBJ2-7; D remains ambiguous. Deletions cut 0 bases from V and 2 bases from J, with 6 bases between. Germline loops: CDR1 SGHRS, CDR2 YFSETQ. CDR3 length equals 13 residues. Here the CDR3 DNA reads TGCGCCAGCAGCTTGGGCAGTACCTACGAGCAGTACTTC. It encodes CASSLGSTYEQYF.

The genes are TRBV4-1 and TRBJ1-5, with no clear D. The CDR3 is 16 residues long. Trimming stripped 0 bases from V and 1 base from J, with 10 bases between. Germline CDR1 MGHRA, CDR2 YSYEKL. CDR3 DNA sequence: TGCGCCAGCAGCCAAGAAGGTGTAGGGAGCAATCAGCCCCAGCATTTT. This encodes CASSQEGVGSNQPQHF.

This chain joins TRBV6-5 and TRBJ2-3; either TRBD1 or TRBD2 may fit D (6 bases each). With 0 bases removed from V and 4 bases from J, the gap between germline ends came to 11 bases. The germline V gene encodes CDR1 MNHEY and CDR2 SVGAGI. The CDR3 contains 15 residues. This chain's CDR3 is CASSYSGGIADTQYF. The CDR3 nucleotides are TGTGCCAGCAGTTACTCGGGGGGCATTGCAGATACGCAGTATTTT.

The V gene is TRBV4-2, the J gene TRBJ2-3; D call uncertain. Trimming took 4 bases from V and 5 from J, leaving 16 bases between them. The CDR3 runs 15 residues. The germline V gene encodes CDR1 LGHNA and CDR2 YNFKEQ. The CDR3 DNA reads as TGTGCCAGCAGCCGTTTGTTTGAGTTGGTAGATACGCAGTATTTT. The encoded protein is CASSRLFELVDTQYF.

The chain has TRBV7-9 and TRBJ1-4, with TRBD1 matching 8 bases. V lost 6 bases to trimming and J lost 2 bases; unmatched junction nucleotides: 5. The CDR3 is 15 residues long. Germline V gene sequence: CDR1 SEHNR, CDR2 FQNEAQ (reference sequence). The CDR3 nucleotides are TGTGCCAGCAGACTAAACAGGGGGACTAATGAAAAACTGTTTTTT. This translates into CASRLNRGTNEKLFF.

This clonotype was recorded at least ten times. The V call is TRBV27, the J call TRBJ2-7; the D gene is possibly TRBD1 (5 bases). Germline-derived CDR1 and CDR2 are MNHEY and SMNVEV (reference sequence). This CDR3 region has 13 residues. V was trimmed by 7 bases and J by 0 bases, leaving 10 bases between them. As DNA, the CDR3 is TGTGCCAGCAACCAGGGCAGCTCCTACGAGCAGTACTTC. This encodes CASNQGSSYEQYF.

The J gene is TRBJ1-6, the V gene TRBV21-1; TRBD1, the table's D call, lacks a check against the DNA. TRBV21-1 has pseudogene status. The CDR3 has 15 amino acids. Written as DNA, the CDR3 is TGTGCCAGCAGCTCCCGACAGGGTATCCGGTCACCCCTCCACTTT. This encodes CASSSRQGIRSPLHF.

This chain uses TRBV10-3 with TRBJ2-1, with D maybe TRBD1 (6 bases). Trimming removed 10 bases at V and 6 bases at J, with 16 bases between. The germline gives CDR1 ENHRY, CDR2 SYGVKD. The CDR3 loop spans 13 amino acids. The CDR3 here is CATQGSVGNEQFF. CDR3 bases: TGTGCCACCCAGGGGAGTGTTGGCAATGAGCAGTTCTTC.

The J gene is TRBJ2-1, the V gene TRBV7-9, with 9 bases fitting TRBD2. Germline trimming cut 4 bases from V and 4 bases from J; bases unmatched to any gene: 14. Germline V CDR1 and CDR2: SEHNR, FQNEAQ (reference sequence). CDR3 length: 18 residues. The CDR3: CASSSLRRLAVGYNEQFF. The CDR3 nucleotides read TGTGCCAGCAGCTCCCTAAGAAGACTAGCGGTAGGGTACAATGAGCAGTTCTTC. The full variable domain, its missing parts supplied by reference TRBV7-9 and TRBJ2-1, is DTGVSQNPRHKITKRGQNVTFRCDPISEHNRLYWYRQTLGQGPEFLTYFQNEAQLEKSRLLSDRFSAERPKGSFSTLEIQRTEQGDSAMYLCASSSLRRLAVGYNEQFFGPGTRLTVL.

This clonotype was detected only a few times. The chain carries TRBV11-2 and TRBJ2-7, with 10 bases fitting TRBD2. Germline V gene data show CDR1 as SGHAT and CDR2 as FQNNGV. This CDR3 comprises 16 residues. V dropped 1 base and J dropped 3; count of bases not matched to a gene: 6. DNA of the CDR3: TGTGCCAGCAGCTTAGTCCTAGCGGGGGTCCTCTACGAGCAGTACTTC. This encodes CASSLVLAGVLYEQYF.

This chain connects TRBV3-1 to TRBJ1-1; TRBD1 is a possible D gene (6 bases). Germline V gene data show CDR1 as LGHDT and CDR2 as YNNKEL (reference sequence). Trimming cost V 2 bases and J 5 bases, with 18 bases left between them. This CDR3 has 16 residues. The DNA for the CDR3 is TGTGCCAGCAGCCAAAGGGGGGTCGTAGTGGATACTGAAGCTTTCTTT. Protein: CASSQRGVVVDTEAFF.

This clonotype was seen ten or more times. V and J are TRBV20-1 and TRBJ1-1, with 9 bases identical to TRBD1. Trimming removed 3 bases from V and 4 bases from J; junction bases left unmatched: 6. The CDR3 contains 14 residues. CDR1 DFQATT and CDR2 SNEGSKA come from the germline V gene (reference sequence). CDR3 nucleotide sequence: TGCAGTGCTAGGGGTGACAGGGGGTTCACTGAAGCTTTCTTT. Residues: CSARGDRGFTEAFF.

This clonotype was recorded many times. The chain is built from TRBV6-4 and TRBJ2-1; 14 bases match TRBD2. V was clipped by 2 bases and J by 6 bases; unmatched bases: 3. The CDR3 runs to 16 residues. CDR1 and CDR2 (germline): MRHNA, SNTAGT. The CDR3 DNA sequence: TGTGCCAGCAGTGACGGGACTAGCGGGGGTCCCAATGAGCAGTTCTTC. Translation: CASSDGTSGGPNEQFF.

This clonotype occurred a few times. V gene TRBV9 combines with J gene TRBJ2-3; 9 bases align to TRBD2. This CDR3 contains 16 residues. The V gene end was trimmed by 3 bases and the J gene end by 3 bases; junction bases not matched to a gene: 8. CDR1 and CDR2 (germline): SGDLS, YYNGEE. CDR3 nucleotides: TGTGCCAGCAGCGGAGGCGGGGGGGCCACAACAGATACGCAGTATTTT. This gives the protein CASSGGGGATTDTQYF.

The V and J genes are TRBV27 and TRBJ2-3, with 11 positions matching TRBD2. Losses at the gene ends were 5 bases for V and 7 bases for J; bases not matched to a gene: 5. The CDR3 covers 14 residues. CDR1 is MNHEY and CDR2 is SMNVEV in the germline V gene (reference sequence). The CDR3 region is CASSPSGGFYTQYF. DNA of the CDR3: TGTGCCAGCAGTCCTAGCGGGGGGTTTTATACGCAGTATTTT.

This clonotype was counted ten times or more. The chain couples TRBV27 to TRBJ2-7; D uncertain. The CDR3 has 14 residues. V lost 3 bases to trimming and J lost 0 bases, with 9 bases between them. The germline CDR1 and CDR2 sequences are MNHEY and SMNVEV (reference sequence). The CDR3 bases are TGTGCCAGCAGTTTTAAGGCAGGCTCCTACGAGCAGTACGTC. It yields the protein CASSFKAGSYEQYV.

As DNA, the CDR3 is TGTGCCAGCAGTTTGTCTGGGACAAGACCCTGTAGCAATCAGCCCCAGCATTTT. This gives the protein CASSLSGTRPCSNQPQHF. The chain joins TRBV12-3 or TRBV12-4 to TRBJ1-5, with D maybe TRBD1 (6 bases). The CDR3 runs to 18 residues. Trimming cost V 3 bases and J 0 bases, with 18 bases left between them.

This chain connects TRBV9 to TRBJ1-2; 9 nucleotides match TRBD1. V was clipped by 3 bases and J by 10 bases; unmatched bases: 7. From germline, CDR1 is SGDLS and CDR2 YYNGEE. This CDR3 is built from 13 residues. In nucleotides, the CDR3 is TGTGCCAGCAGCGGGCCGGGACAGGGAGTCTACACCTTC. It yields the protein CASSGPGQGVYTF. Filled out from reference TRBV9 and TRBJ1-2, the complete variable domain reads DSGVTQTPKHLITATGQRVTLRCSPRSGDLSVYWYQQSLDQGLQFLIQYYNGEERAKGNILERFSAQQFPDLHSELNLSSLELGDSALYFCASSGPGQGVYTFGSGTRLTVV.

V is TRBV27 and J is TRBJ1-4; TRBD1 might be the D (5 bases). The ends were cut back, 1 base at V and 0 bases at J, with 6 bases in the middle. Germline values: CDR1 MNHEY, CDR2 SMNVEV (reference sequence). The CDR3 contains 15 residues. CDR3 protein: CASSLWGATNEKLFF. The CDR3 region has the DNA TGTGCCAGCAGTTTATGGGGCGCAACTAATGAAAAACTGTTTTTT.

This clonotype showed up just a few times. The chain has TRBV7-8 and TRBJ2-2, with D possibly being TRBD2 (5 bases). CDR3 size: 12 residues. The germline CDR1 and CDR2 sequences are SGHVS and FQNEAQ. Trimming shortened V by 6 bases and J by 6 bases, and 8 bases separated the two germline ends. The CDR3 DNA sequence: TGTGCCAGCAGACAACTAGCCGGGGAGCTGTTTTTT. It specifies CASRQLAGELFF.

The V and J genes are TRBV6-5 and TRBJ2-2; D may match TRBD1 or TRBD2 (5 bases each). This CDR3 region has 13 residues. Germline CDR1 is MNHEY and CDR2 is SVGAGI. Trimming removed 6 bases at V and 6 bases at J, with 11 bases between. The CDR3 spells CASSPGTPGELFF. DNA for the CDR3: TGTGCCAGCAGCCCCGGGACCCCCGGGGAGCTGTTTTTT.

The chain links TRBV7-6 to TRBJ1-3; the match to TRBD1 covers 12 bases. The length of the CDR3 is 16 residues. Germline loops: CDR1 SGHVS, CDR2 FNYEAQ. The ends lost 4 bases at V and 2 bases at J; junction bases unmatched: 3. The CDR3 DNA follows: TGTGCCAGCAGCTGGCGGGACAGGGGGCCTGGAAACACCATATATTTT. Translating gives CASSWRDRGPGNTIYF.

J is TRBJ2-1 and V is TRBV4-1; tentative D call: TRBD2 (6 bases). In germline, CDR1 is MGHRA, CDR2 YSYEKL. The CDR3 spans 15 residues. V dropped 0 bases and J dropped 8 bases, with 14 bases sitting between them. The CDR3 loop is CASSQDPAGWYEQFF. CDR3 DNA: TGCGCCAGCAGCCAAGATCCGGCGGGGTGGTATGAGCAGTTCTTC.

The chain carries TRBV11-3 and TRBJ1-5; 10 positions agree with TRBD1. With V trimmed by 5 bases and J by 4 bases, 11 bases remained unmatched. Germline CDR1 is SGHNT and CDR2 is YENEEA. This CDR3 contains 17 residues. In nucleotides, the CDR3 is TGTGCCAGCAGCCCTAGGGACAGGGGAGGGGAAAATCAGCCCCAGCATTTT. Protein product: CASSPRDRGGENQPQHF.

This clonotype was counted between two and nine times. V is TRBV11-3 and J is TRBJ2-2; unclear D gene. The CDR3 totals 16 residues. V was trimmed by 1 base and J by 3 bases, leaving 12 bases between them. CDR1 SGHNT and CDR2 YENEEA come from the germline V gene. The CDR3: CASSLGVGRDTGELFF. CDR3 nucleotide sequence: TGTGCCAGCAGCTTAGGTGTGGGCCGGGACACCGGGGAGCTGTTTTTT. The complete variable domain, with remaining parts taken from reference TRBV11-3 and TRBJ2-2, reads EAGVVQSPRYKIIEKKQPVAFWCNPISGHNTLYWYLQNLGQGPELLIRYENEEAVDDSQLPKDRFSAERLKGVDSTLKIQPAELGDSAVYLCASSLGVGRDTGELFFGEGSRLTVL.

The chain couples TRBV7-3 to TRBJ2-1; 8 bases fit TRBD1. Unmatched junction bases numbered 2, after V lost 3 bases and J lost 7 bases. This CDR3 region has 13 residues. Germline V gene data show CDR1 as SGHTA and CDR2 as FQGTGA. The CDR3 is CASSLTGVNEQFF. CDR3 DNA sequence: TGTGCCAGCAGCTTGACAGGGGTGAATGAGCAGTTCTTC. The entire variable domain, with the rest obtained from reference TRBV7-3 and TRBJ2-1, is as follows: GAGVSQTPSNKVTEKGKYVELRCDPISGHTALYWYRQSLGQGPEFLIYFQGTGAADDSGLPNDRFFAVRPEGSVSTLKIQRTERGDSAVYLCASSLTGVNEQFFGPGTRLTVL.